This TCR beta chain was observed in a study of regulatory T cells in long-lasting Graves disease. Study conclusions and caveats: A limited number of samples was an acknowledged limitation.

In this sample, this clonotype turned up many times. Its antigen is unidentified. The time point here: newly diagnosed GD, antithyroid drugs for less than 3 months. RNA extracted from PBMCs served as the sequencing template. CDR3 length: 15 residues. CDR1 and CDR2 (germline): SGHAT, FQNNGV. J gave up 0 bases and V 5 bases, and 7 bases lay outside the gene matches. Through Arm-PCR of CDR3 regions and iRepertoire HTBI primers, TCR beta libraries were built. Authors' analysis steps: Sample data revealed fewer than 70 TRBV and over 12 TRBJ segments. TCRdb independently ran MiXCR on the multiplex PCR reads; one entry per CDR3 protein. These V and J calls are TCRdb output, not the study's own analysis. The data contain fewer than 650,000 distinct CDR3 sequences, roughly 16% of them singletons. These same data were also listed under a study on T cells in Graves' hyperthyroidism and ophthalmopathy.

The specimen comprised peripheral blood mononuclear cells (PBMCs), sampled at new diagnosis, from a patient treated with antithyroid drugs. This receptor was identified in a man between 18 and 35 years old with Graves disease. The chain is built from TRBV11-2 and TRBJ2-7; 7 bases line up with TRBD1. CDR3 in DNA: TGTGCCAGCAGCCTCGACAGGGCCTACTCCTACGAGCAGTACTTC. Translation: CASSLDRAYSYEQYF.